This T cell receptor (beta chain) is from a study of cytomegalovirus exposure and HLA in healthy donors. Study context: The same platform was used for the roughly 130 validation repertoires and the 600 to 700 first-cohort repertoires, a later analysis reported. Study findings and constraints: Published work reported that the classifier diagnosed cytomegalovirus status with high specificity and sensitivity. Cytomegalovirus-associated TCR beta chains were listed, numbering 164.

TCRdb keeps only in-frame clones here, not all; method: immunoSEQ multiplex PCR. The data show under 200,000 clones, with about nine tenths seen just once and about 9.3% held by the top ten. A word on this clone: Its antigen remains unidentified.

Germline CDR1 and CDR2: MNHNS and SASEGT. With V trimmed by 2 bases and J by 4 bases, 10 bases remained unmatched. The CDR3 sequence is 16 residues long. Sequenced: PBMCs. This TCR was recovered from a young woman in good health and CMV-seropositive. V and J are TRBV6-1 and TRBJ1-1; 7 nucleotides agree with TRBD1. In DNA, the CDR3 is TGTGCCAGCAGTGAAAGGAGGGGGCTAGTGGGCACTGAAGCTTTCTTT. This gives the protein CASSERRGLVGTEAFF.